A selection of T cell receptor beta chains follows, all from one sample in a study of T cell repertoires in cytomegalovirus infection. One entry per CDR3 protein, called by TCRdb with MiXCR from the reads. The sample lists 90,000 to 120,000 distinct CDR3 sequences; roughly two fifths were seen once. Antigens of these TCRs are unknown. This specimen consisted of CD8+ T cells from cultured PBMCs, obtained from culture after CMV antigen stimulation. These receptors all come from a human donor in good health (CMV status not recorded). Some clones in this sample may be carry-over from other donors' samples. The CDR3 runs from the conserved cysteine through the conserved F or W. Fields, in order: J gene, clone size, V gene, D gene, CDR3 protein, CDR3 DNA. D genes are given only for firm matches. Part of the rows lack a size; the others show once, few, many or a class for expanded clones.

TRBJ2-1 few TRBV4-1 TRBD2 CASSQVGAGGPRSYNEQFF TGCGCCAGCAGCCAAGTAGGCGCGGGGGGGCCTAGGTCCTACAATGAGCAGTTCTTC
TRBJ2-1 . TRBV15 . CATSREEGGGFNEQFF TGTGCCACCAGCAGAGAAGAAGGGGGGGGGTTCAATGAGCAGTTCTTC
TRBJ1-1 . TRBV2 . CASRNSGTVNTEAFF TGTGCCAGCAGGAACTCCGGGACGGTGAACACTGAAGCTTTCTTT
TRBJ2-2 . TRBV6-8 . CASNPMTGGPRGGELFF TGTGCCAGCAACCCGATGACTGGAGGTCCCAGGGGCGGGGAGCTGTTTTTT
TRBJ2-5 many TRBV12-3/TRBV12-4 . CASSLEHQETQYF TGTGCCAGCAGTTTGGAGCACCAAGAGACCCAGTACTTC
TRBJ2-3 . TRBV7-2 . CASSLMDTQYF TGTGCCAGCAGCTTAATGGATACGCAGTATTTT
TRBJ2-3 . TRBV6-1 TRBD2 CASSKLAGDSDTQYF TGTGCCAGCAGTAAACTAGCGGGGGATTCAGATACGCAGTATTTT
TRBJ1-1 . TRBV11-1 . CASSPELQNTEAFF TGTGCCAGCAGCCCAGAATTACAGAACACTGAAGCTTTCTTT
TRBJ1-5 few TRBV27 . CASSFGENQPQHF TGTGCCAGCAGTTTCGGGGAGAATCAGCCCCAGCATTTT
TRBJ2-1 . TRBV5-4 TRBD2 CASSFSGGAEEQFF TGTGCCAGCAGCTTTAGCGGGGGGGCCGAGGAGCAGTTCTTC
TRBJ1-1 few TRBV7-6 . CASSPWGNTEAFF TGTGCCAGCAGCCCCTGGGGGAACACTGAAGCTTTCTTT
TRBJ2-1 . TRBV2 TRBD1 CASSTSGGPYNEQFF TGTGCCAGCAGTACGTCAGGGGGCCCCTACAATGAGCAGTTCTTC
TRBJ2-7 . TRBV29-1 TRBD1 CSVDGTESYEQYF TGCAGCGTTGATGGGACAGAATCCTACGAGCAGTACTTC
TRBJ1-1 few TRBV6-5 . CASSYSEGWAEAFF TGTGCCAGCAGTTACTCAGAGGGATGGGCTGAAGCTTTCTTT
TRBJ2-1 many TRBV20-1 TRBD2 CSARGPAGAYNEQFF TGCAGTGCAAGAGGGCCGGCGGGGGCCTACAATGAGCAGTTCTTC
TRBJ2-7 few TRBV7-2 . CASSKPDGSYYEQYF TGTGCCAGCAGCAAACCCGACGGATCCTACTACGAGCAGTACTTC
TRBJ2-1 many TRBV4-1 . CASSYRDWYSSYNEQFF TGCGCCAGCAGCTACCGGGACTGGTATAGCTCCTACAATGAGCAGTTCTTC
TRBJ1-2 . TRBV25-1 TRBD1 CASSTSGTAFF TGTGCCAGCAGCACCTCCGGGACAGCGTTCTTC
TRBJ2-7 . TRBV7-9 . CASRALDYEQYF TGTGCCAGCAGAGCACTTGACTACGAGCAGTACTTC
TRBJ2-2 few TRBV6-1 . CASSEVQGGTGELFF TGTGCCAGCAGTGAGGTGCAGGGGGGGACCGGGGAGCTGTTTTTT